This entry lists 22 T cell receptor beta chains sequenced from one sample in a study of cytomegalovirus exposure and HLA in healthy donors. The table came from immunoSEQ multiplex PCR; TCRdb's copy has only in-frame clones and leaves some out. The table includes 220,000 or so clones, about nine tenths detected once. Sequenced input: PBMCs. Receptor source: a woman between 18 and 29 years old in good health and CMV-seronegative.

On this clone itself: Additional DNA sequences in this sample encode the identical CDR3. V and J are TRBV5-1 and TRBJ1-1; D not certain. The germline gives CDR1 SGHRS, CDR2 YFSETQ. There are 13 residues in the CDR3. Trimming stripped 2 bases from V and 2 bases from J, with 7 bases between. The CDR3 DNA follows: TGCGCCAGCAGCTTATCAGTTAACACTGAAGCTTTCTTT. Protein sequence: CASSLSVNTEAFF.

The chain recombines TRBV5-1 with TRBJ1-1; D not certain. The V gene's germline CDR1 is SGHRS and CDR2 YFSETQ. The CDR3 consists of 14 residues. With 2 bases removed from V and 0 bases from J, the gap between germline ends came to 8 bases. CDR3 bases: TGCGCCAGCAGCTTACAGCTCATGAACACTGAAGCTTTCTTT. Its translation is CASSLQLMNTEAFF.

The V call is TRBV7-9, the J call TRBJ1-1; maybe TRBD1 (5 bases). This CDR3 region has 15 residues. The V gene's germline CDR1 is SEHNR and CDR2 FQNEAQ (reference sequence). Deletions cut 4 bases from V and 4 bases from J, with 16 bases between. This CDR3 reads CASSSQPGLTTEAFF. For the CDR3, the DNA is TGTGCCAGCAGCTCACAACCGGGACTCACCACTGAAGCTTTCTTT.

The chain uses TRBV28 and TRBJ2-1; 8 bases align to TRBD2. The CDR3 consists of 14 residues. Germline V gene sequence: CDR1 MDHEN, CDR2 SYDVKM. Germline trimming cut 7 bases from V and 4 bases from J; bases unmatched to any gene: 6. The CDR3 protein is CASIERGIYNEQFF. The CDR3 coding sequence is TGTGCCAGCATCGAGCGGGGGATATACAATGAGCAGTTCTTC.

J is TRBJ2-1 and V is TRBV6-4; TRBD1 is a possible D gene (6 bases). Germline V lookup: CDR1 MRHNA, CDR2 SNTAGT. This CDR3 is 16 amino acids long. V lost 3 bases to trimming and J lost 5 bases, with 17 bases between them. In nucleotides, the CDR3 is TGTGCCAGCAGTGATCGCAGGGGCTCCCTCAACAATGAGCAGTTCTTC. This encodes CASSDRRGSLNNEQFF.

The genes are TRBV6-5 and TRBJ2-1, with D perhaps matching TRBD2 (5 bases). V was pared by 6 bases and J by 3 bases, with 12 bases between. Per germline, CDR1 MNHEY and CDR2 SVGAGI. The CDR3 is made up of 14 amino acids. The CDR3 DNA follows: TGTGCCAGCAGCACTGGACTCCTCTACAATGAGCAGTTCTTC. It is translated as CASSTGLLYNEQFF.

Remarks on this clone: Other nucleotide sequences in the sample specify the same CDR3. This rearrangement joins TRBV30 to TRBJ1-2; D is ambiguous. V was cut by 2 bases and J by 1 base, with 8 bases left in between. Germline CDR1 reads GTSNPN; CDR2 reads SVGIG (reference sequence). This CDR3 has 13 residues. The chain's CDR3 is CAWSRSLNYGYTF. The CDR3 region has the DNA TGTGCCTGGAGTAGGAGTCTTAACTATGGCTACACCTTC. Combining the CDR3 with reference TRBV30 and TRBJ1-2 gives the whole variable domain SQTIHQWPATLVQPVGSPLSLECTVEGTSNPNLYWYRQAAGRGLQLLFYSVGIGQISSEVPQNLSASRPQDRQFILSSKKLLLSDSGFYLCAWSRSLNYGYTFGSGTRLTVV.

The chain carries TRBV5-1 and TRBJ2-2, with TRBD2 identical over 11 bases. The CDR3 extends over 17 amino acids. Trimming cost V 6 bases and J 4 bases; bases outside gene matches: 11. Germline loops: CDR1 SGHRS, CDR2 YFSETQ. This CDR3 reads CASTSLAGGPITGELFF. The CDR3 region has the DNA TGCGCCAGCACCTCCTTAGCGGGAGGGCCTATCACCGGGGAGCTGTTTTTT.

This chain connects TRBV10-1 to TRBJ2-1, with TRBD2 identical over 13 bases. This CDR3 region has 16 residues. The J segment lost 10 bases and the V segment lost 7 bases, leaving 13 bases of the junction unmatched. CDR1 is WNHNN and CDR2 is SYGVQD in the germline V gene (reference sequence). CDR3 sequence reads: CASTGTSGAPNEEQFF. Here the CDR3 DNA reads TGCGCCAGCACAGGGACTAGCGGGGCCCCCAATGAAGAGCAGTTCTTC.

This clone came up once. V usage is TRBV28 and J usage is TRBJ2-7; 9 nucleotides align to TRBD1. Per the germline V gene, CDR1 is MDHEN and CDR2 is SYDVKM. V gave up 6 bases and J gave up 1 base; unmatched junction bases: 1. The length of the CDR3 is 13 residues. CDR3 sequence: CASRGTGSYEQYF. CDR3 sequence (DNA): TGTGCCAGCAGGGGGACAGGGTCCTACGAGCAGTACTTC.

CDR3 region: CAWSGTRSQNTEAFF. The CDR3 DNA follows: TGTGCCTGGAGTGGGACAAGGTCCCAGAACACTGAAGCTTTCTTT. This chain joins TRBV30 and TRBJ1-1; tentatively, D is TRBD1 (5 bases). The CDR3 consists of 15 residues. CDR1 and CDR2 (germline): GTSNPN, SVGIG (reference sequence). The V gene lost 1 base and the J gene lost 1 base, with 13 bases spanning the gap.

This clone was seen only once. The chain uses TRBV19 and TRBJ1-5, with 7 positions matching TRBD1. Germline CDR1 reads LNHDA; CDR2 reads SQIVND (reference sequence). The CDR3 totals 13 residues. After removal of 6 bases from V and 8 bases from J, the junction contained 7 bases not matched to a gene. The CDR3 DNA sequence: TGTGCCAGTAGCAGGGACAGAAATAAGCCCCAGCATTTT. This sequence encodes CASSRDRNKPQHF.

The chain couples TRBV5-4 to TRBJ2-1, with D hard to call. The V gene's germline CDR1 is SGHNT and CDR2 YYREEE (reference sequence). The CDR3 has 13 amino acids. Trimming stripped 1 base from V and 12 bases from J, with 14 bases between. CDR3 DNA: TGTGCCAGCAGCTTGTCTGGTTCTACCGGGCAGTTCTTC. Translation gives CASSLSGSTGQFF.

The chain employs TRBV5-1 and TRBJ2-1; TRBD2 agrees at 16 bases. Trimming at V came to 0 bases and at J to 0 bases, leaving 12 bases not matched to a gene. CDR3 length: 22 amino acids. Germline loops: CDR1 SGHRS, CDR2 YFSETQ. CDR3 residues: CASSLAFGGTSGRAFSYNEQFF. The CDR3 DNA reads as TGCGCCAGCAGCTTGGCCTTCGGAGGGACTAGCGGGAGGGCGTTCTCCTACAATGAGCAGTTCTTC.

This clone was counted between two and nine times. The chain carries TRBV25-1 and TRBJ1-2, with TRBD1 as a possible D gene (5 bases). CDR3 length equals 14 residues. V was trimmed by 6 bases and J by 8 bases, leaving 19 bases between them. CDR1 is MGHDK and CDR2 is SYGVNS in the germline V gene. The DNA of the CDR3 is TGTGCCAGCAGCGGACACATACCCAAGGAAGGCTACACCTTC. Translation: CASSGHIPKEGYTF.

This clone appeared a single time. This chain joins TRBV19 and TRBJ1-2; 8 bases agree with TRBD1. Germline-derived CDR1 and CDR2 are LNHDA and SQIVND (reference sequence). The CDR3 loop spans 13 amino acids. V lost 9 bases, J lost 4 bases, and 7 bases stayed unmatched. In DNA, the CDR3 is TGTGCCAGCCGCCTCGACAGGGGCTATGGCTACACCTTC. Encoded protein: CASRLDRGYGYTF.

The genes are TRBV5-1 and TRBJ1-5; D call uncertain. The CDR3 covers 15 residues. Per germline, CDR1 SGHRS and CDR2 YFSETQ. The V end was cut by 0 bases, the J end by 6 bases, with 13 bases between. The CDR3 DNA is TGCGCCAGCAGCTTGGAGCCCCAGCCAGGTCAGCCCCAGCATTTT. Translated, it gives CASSLEPQPGQPQHF.

This rearrangement joins TRBV27 to TRBJ2-5; TRBD2 matches at 10 bases. Germline lookup yields CDR1 MNHEY and CDR2 SMNVEV (reference sequence). V trimming: 4 bases; J trimming: 0 bases; junction bases outside the gene matches: 2. The CDR3 has 15 amino acids. The CDR3 here is CASSWTSGYQETQYF. CDR3 DNA sequence: TGTGCCAGCAGTTGGACTAGCGGTTACCAAGAGACCCAGTACTTC.

V and J are TRBV6-5 and TRBJ2-2; 8 bases align to TRBD2. CDR3 length: 15 amino acids. Trimming cost V 2 bases and J 7 bases; bases outside gene matches: 6. Germline CDR1 is MNHEY and CDR2 is SVGAGI. This CDR3 is CASSYGLAGHGELFF. The DNA for the CDR3 is TGTGCCAGCAGTTACGGGCTAGCGGGCCACGGGGAGCTGTTTTTT.

The rearrangement links TRBV10-3 to TRBJ1-2; the D gene is possibly TRBD1 (5 bases). The germline V gene has CDR1 ENHRY and CDR2 SYGVKD. Trimming left V 0 bases short and J 4 bases short, with 15 bases between. CDR3 length: 16 amino acids. The chain's CDR3 is CAISESNKGAGYGYTF. CDR3 nucleotide sequence: TGTGCCATCAGTGAGTCGAACAAAGGGGCCGGCTATGGCTACACCTTC.

This chain uses TRBV5-1 with TRBJ2-7; possibly TRBD1 for D (5 bases). Germline V CDR1 and CDR2: SGHRS, YFSETQ. With 2 bases removed from V and 2 bases from J, the gap between germline ends came to 11 bases. There are 14 residues in the CDR3. The CDR3 sequence is CASSFPDRTYEQYF. The CDR3 bases are TGCGCCAGCAGCTTCCCCGACAGAACCTACGAGCAGTACTTC.

This clone was picked up many times. The J gene is TRBJ1-2, the V gene TRBV30; no reliable D call. The length of the CDR3 is 13 residues. V was pared by 8 bases and J by 0 bases, with 13 bases between. Per the germline V gene, CDR1 is GTSNPN and CDR2 is SVGIG (reference sequence). CDR3 DNA: TGTGCCCGCGCCGAGGGAACTAACTATGGCTACACCTTC. This sequence encodes CARAEGTNYGYTF. Full variable domain (remainder filled in from reference TRBV30 and TRBJ1-2): SQTIHQWPATLVQPVGSPLSLECTVEGTSNPNLYWYRQAAGRGLQLLFYSVGIGQISSEVPQNLSASRPQDRQFILSSKKLLLSDSGFYLCARAEGTNYGYTFGSGTRLTVV.